This T cell receptor beta chain was recovered during a study of blood T cell repertoires in COVID-19. Study-level background: Whether acute or convalescent, the COVID-19 samples came from the United States, Italy and Spain. T cells, B-cell-depleted T cells, or PBMCs supplied cDNA or gDNA.

Authors' methods: Cell counts per sample came from amplifying reference gene primers. This table comes from immunoSEQ multiplex PCR, and its TCRdb copy is limited to in-frame clones, with some not included. V and J calls and clone size come straight from that table; D and trimming were deduced from the DNA. The sample yields about 65,000 clones, over 80% seen once. V was pared by 2 bases and J by 9 bases, with 8 bases between. Looked up from germline, CDR1 is MNHEY and CDR2 is SMNVEV (reference sequence). This CDR3 is built from 12 residues. The source of this sequence is a human donor in a cohort sampled during active COVID-19. The source material was peripheral blood. This chain uses TRBV27 with TRBJ2-1, with D uncertain. Written as DNA, the CDR3 is TGTGCCAGCAGTTTACGGGTTGGTGAGCAGTTCTTC. As protein: CASSLRVGEQFF.